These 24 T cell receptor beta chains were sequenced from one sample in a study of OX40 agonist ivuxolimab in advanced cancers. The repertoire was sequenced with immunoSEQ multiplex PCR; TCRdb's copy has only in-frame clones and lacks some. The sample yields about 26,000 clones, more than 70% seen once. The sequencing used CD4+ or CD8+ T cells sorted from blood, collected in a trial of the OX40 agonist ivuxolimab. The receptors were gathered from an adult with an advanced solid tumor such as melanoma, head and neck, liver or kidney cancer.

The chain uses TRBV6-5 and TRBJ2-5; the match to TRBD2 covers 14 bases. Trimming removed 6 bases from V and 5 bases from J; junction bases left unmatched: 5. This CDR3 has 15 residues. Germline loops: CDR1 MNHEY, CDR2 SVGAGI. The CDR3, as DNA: TGTGCCAGCAGCCGGACTAGCGGGGGGACGGAGACCCAGTACTTC. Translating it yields CASSRTSGGTETQYF.

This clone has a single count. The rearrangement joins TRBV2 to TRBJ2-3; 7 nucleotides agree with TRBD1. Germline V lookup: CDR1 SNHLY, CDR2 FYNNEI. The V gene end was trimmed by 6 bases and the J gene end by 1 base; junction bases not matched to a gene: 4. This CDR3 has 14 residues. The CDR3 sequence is CASSGQGGTDTQYF. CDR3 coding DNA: TGTGCCAGCAGCGGTCAGGGGGGCACAGATACGCAGTATTTT. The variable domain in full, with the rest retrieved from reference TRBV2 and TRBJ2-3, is EPEVTQTPSHQVTQMGQEVILRCVPISNHLYFYWYRQILGQKVEFLVSFYNNEISEKSEIFDDQFSVERPDGSNFTLKIRSTKLEDSAMYFCASSGQGGTDTQYFGPGTRLTVL.

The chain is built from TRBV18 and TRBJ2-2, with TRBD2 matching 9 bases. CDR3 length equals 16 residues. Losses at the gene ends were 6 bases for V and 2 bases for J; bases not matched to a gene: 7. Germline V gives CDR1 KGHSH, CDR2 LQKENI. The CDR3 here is CASSLSGGYNTGELFF. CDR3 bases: TGTGCCAGCTCGCTTAGCGGGGGCTACAACACCGGGGAGCTGTTTTTT. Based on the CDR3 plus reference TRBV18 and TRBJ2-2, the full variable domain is NAGVMQNPRHLVRRRGQEARLRCSPMKGHSHVYWYRQLPEEGLKFMVYLQKENIIDESGMPKERFSAEFPKEGPSILRIQQVVRGDSAAYFCASSLSGGYNTGELFFGEGSRLTVL.

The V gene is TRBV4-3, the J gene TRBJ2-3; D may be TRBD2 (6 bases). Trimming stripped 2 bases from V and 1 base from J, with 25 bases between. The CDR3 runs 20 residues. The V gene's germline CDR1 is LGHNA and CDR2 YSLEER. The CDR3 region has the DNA TGCGCCAGCAGCCAACAAGTACCTCGATACCGGGACTCCCGCACAGATACGCAGTATTTT. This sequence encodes CASSQQVPRYRDSRTDTQYF.

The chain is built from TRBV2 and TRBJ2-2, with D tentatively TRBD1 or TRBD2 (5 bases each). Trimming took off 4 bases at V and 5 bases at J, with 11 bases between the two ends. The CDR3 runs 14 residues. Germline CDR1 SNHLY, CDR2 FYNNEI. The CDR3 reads CASSVGRGTGELFF. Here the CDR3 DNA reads TGTGCCAGCAGTGTGGGACGAGGGACCGGGGAGCTGTTTTTT.

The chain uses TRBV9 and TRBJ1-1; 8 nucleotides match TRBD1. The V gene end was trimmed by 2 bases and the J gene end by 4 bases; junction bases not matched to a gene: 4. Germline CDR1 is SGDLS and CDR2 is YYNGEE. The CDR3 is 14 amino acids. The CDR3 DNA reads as TGTGCCAGCAGCGTTCAGGGGGCGAGCACTGAAGCTTTCTTT. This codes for CASSVQGASTEAFF.

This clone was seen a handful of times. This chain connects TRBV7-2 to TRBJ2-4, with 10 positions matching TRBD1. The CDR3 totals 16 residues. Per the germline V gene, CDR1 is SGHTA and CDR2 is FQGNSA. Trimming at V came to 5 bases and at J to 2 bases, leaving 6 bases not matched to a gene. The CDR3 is CASSLRQGASKNIQYF. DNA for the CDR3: TGTGCCAGCAGCCTCCGACAGGGGGCGTCCAAAAACATTCAGTACTTC.

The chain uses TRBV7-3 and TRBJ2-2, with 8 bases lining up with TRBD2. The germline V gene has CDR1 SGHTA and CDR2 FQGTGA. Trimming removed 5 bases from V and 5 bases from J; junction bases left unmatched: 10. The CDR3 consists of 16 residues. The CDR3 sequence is CASSPQLLAGTGELFF. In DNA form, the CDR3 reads TGTGCCAGCAGCCCCCAATTATTAGCGGGGACCGGGGAGCTGTTTTTT. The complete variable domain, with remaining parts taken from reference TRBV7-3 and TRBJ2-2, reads GAGVSQTPSNKVTEKGKYVELRCDPISGHTALYWYRQSLGQGPEFLIYFQGTGAADDSGLPNDRFFAVRPEGSVSTLKIQRTERGDSAVYLCASSPQLLAGTGELFFGEGSRLTVL.

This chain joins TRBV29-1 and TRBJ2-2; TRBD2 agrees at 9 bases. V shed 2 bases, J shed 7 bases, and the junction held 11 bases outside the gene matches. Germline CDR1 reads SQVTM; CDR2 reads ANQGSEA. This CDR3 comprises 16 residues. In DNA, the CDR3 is TGCAGCGTTGAACTAGCGGGACACGGCCGTGACGGGGAGCTGTTTTTT. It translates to CSVELAGHGRDGELFF.

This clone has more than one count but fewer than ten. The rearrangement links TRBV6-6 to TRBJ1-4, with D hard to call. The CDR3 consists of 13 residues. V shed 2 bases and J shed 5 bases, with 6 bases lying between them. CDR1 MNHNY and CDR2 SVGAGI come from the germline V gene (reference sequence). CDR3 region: CASSYGKNEKLFF. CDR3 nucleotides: TGTGCCAGCAGTTACGGGAAGAATGAAAAACTGTTTTTT.

CDR3 coding DNA: TGTGCCAGCAGCGTTTACGGGACCGAGAACACCGGGGAGCTGTTTTTT. Translation gives CASSVYGTENTGELFF. This chain uses TRBV9 with TRBJ2-2; D possibly matches TRBD1 or TRBD2 (5 bases each). The CDR3 length is 16 residues. From germline, CDR1 is SGDLS and CDR2 YYNGEE. V was shortened by 2 bases and J by 1 base, with 12 bases between the two germline ends.

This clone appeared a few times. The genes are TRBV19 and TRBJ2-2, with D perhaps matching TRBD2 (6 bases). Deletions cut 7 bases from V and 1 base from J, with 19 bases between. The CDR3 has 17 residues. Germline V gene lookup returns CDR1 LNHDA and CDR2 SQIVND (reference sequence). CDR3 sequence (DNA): TGTGCCAGTACCCGATGGGGGGAACAGGTGAACACCGGGGAGCTGTTTTTT. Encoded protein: CASTRWGEQVNTGELFF.

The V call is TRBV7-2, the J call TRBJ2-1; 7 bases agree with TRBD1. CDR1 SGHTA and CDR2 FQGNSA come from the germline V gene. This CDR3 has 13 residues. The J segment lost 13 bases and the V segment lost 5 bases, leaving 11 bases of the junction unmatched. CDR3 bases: TGTGCCAGCAGCCAAGACAGGGAATCCGTACAGTTCTTC. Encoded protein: CASSQDRESVQFF.

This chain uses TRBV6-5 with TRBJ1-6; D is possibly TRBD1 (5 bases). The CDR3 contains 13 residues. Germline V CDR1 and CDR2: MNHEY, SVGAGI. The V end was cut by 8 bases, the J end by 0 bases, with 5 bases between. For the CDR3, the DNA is TGTGCCAGCGGGGCCTCCTATAATTCACCCCTCCACTTT. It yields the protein CASGASYNSPLHF.

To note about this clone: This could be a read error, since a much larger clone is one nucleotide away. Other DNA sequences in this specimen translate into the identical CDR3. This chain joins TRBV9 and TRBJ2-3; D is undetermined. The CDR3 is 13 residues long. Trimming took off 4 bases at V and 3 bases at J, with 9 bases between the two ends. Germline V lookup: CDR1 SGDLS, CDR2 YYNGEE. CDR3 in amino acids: CASSLSRTDTQYF. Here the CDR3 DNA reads TGTGCCAGCAGCCTATCCCGTACAGATACGCAGTATTTT.

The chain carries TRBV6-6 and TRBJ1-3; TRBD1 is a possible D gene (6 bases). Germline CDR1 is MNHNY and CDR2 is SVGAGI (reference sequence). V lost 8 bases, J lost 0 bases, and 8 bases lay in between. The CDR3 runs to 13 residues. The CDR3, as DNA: TGTGCCAGCGAGACAGGCTCTGGAAACACCATATATTTT. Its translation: CASETGSGNTIYF.

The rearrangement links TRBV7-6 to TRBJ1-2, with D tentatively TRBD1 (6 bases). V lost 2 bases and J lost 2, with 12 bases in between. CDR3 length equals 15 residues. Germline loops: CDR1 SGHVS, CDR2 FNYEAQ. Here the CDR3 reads CASSLNLGQNYGYTF. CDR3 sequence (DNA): TGTGCCAGCAGCTTAAACCTCGGACAGAACTATGGCTACACCTTC.

The CDR3 is CAISDWGNTEAFF. DNA of the CDR3: TGTGCCATCAGTGATTGGGGGAACACTGAAGCTTTCTTT. V is TRBV10-3 and J is TRBJ1-1, with D unclear. Trimming removed 3 bases from V and 1 base from J, with 6 bases in between. The CDR3 runs to 13 residues. Per the germline V gene, CDR1 is ENHRY and CDR2 is SYGVKD.

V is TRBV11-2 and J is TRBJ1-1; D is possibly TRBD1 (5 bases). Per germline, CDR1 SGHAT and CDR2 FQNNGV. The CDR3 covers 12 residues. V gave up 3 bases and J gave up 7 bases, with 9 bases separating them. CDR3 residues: CASSFRGDEAFF. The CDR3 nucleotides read TGTGCCAGCAGCTTTCGGGGGGATGAAGCTTTCTTT.

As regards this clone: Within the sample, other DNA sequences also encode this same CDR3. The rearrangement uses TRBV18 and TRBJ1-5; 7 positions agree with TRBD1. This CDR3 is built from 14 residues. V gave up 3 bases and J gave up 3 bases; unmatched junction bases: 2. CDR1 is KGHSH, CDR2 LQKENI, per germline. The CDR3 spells CASSPQGVNQPQHF. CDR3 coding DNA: TGTGCCAGCTCACCTCAGGGGGTCAATCAGCCCCAGCATTTT. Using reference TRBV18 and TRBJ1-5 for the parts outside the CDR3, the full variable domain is NAGVMQNPRHLVRRRGQEARLRCSPMKGHSHVYWYRQLPEEGLKFMVYLQKENIIDESGMPKERFSAEFPKEGPSILRIQQVVRGDSAAYFCASSPQGVNQPQHFGDGTRLSIL.

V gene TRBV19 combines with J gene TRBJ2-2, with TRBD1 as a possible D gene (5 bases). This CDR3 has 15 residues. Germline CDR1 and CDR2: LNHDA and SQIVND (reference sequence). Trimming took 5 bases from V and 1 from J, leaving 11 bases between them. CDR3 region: CASSSGHLNTGELFF. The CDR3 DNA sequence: TGTGCCAGTAGTTCCGGACACCTGAACACCGGGGAGCTGTTTTTT.

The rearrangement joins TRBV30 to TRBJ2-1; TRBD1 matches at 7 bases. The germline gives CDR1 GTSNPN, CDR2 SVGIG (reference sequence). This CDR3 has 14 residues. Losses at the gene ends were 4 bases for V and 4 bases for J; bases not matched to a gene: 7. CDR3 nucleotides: TGTGCCTGGATAGAGGGGGCCAGGTACAATGAGCAGTTCTTC. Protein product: CAWIEGARYNEQFF.

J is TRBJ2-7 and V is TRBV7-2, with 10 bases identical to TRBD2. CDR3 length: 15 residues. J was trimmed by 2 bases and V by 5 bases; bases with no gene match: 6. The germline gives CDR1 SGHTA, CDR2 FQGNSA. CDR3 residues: CASSRGLASTYEQYF. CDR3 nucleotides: TGTGCCAGCAGCCGGGGACTAGCGAGTACCTACGAGCAGTACTTC.

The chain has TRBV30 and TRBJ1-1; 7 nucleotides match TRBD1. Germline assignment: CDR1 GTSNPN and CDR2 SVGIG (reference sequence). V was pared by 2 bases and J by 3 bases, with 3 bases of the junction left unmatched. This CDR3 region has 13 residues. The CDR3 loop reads CAWSQGGYTEAFF. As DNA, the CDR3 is TGTGCCTGGAGTCAAGGGGGCTACACTGAAGCTTTCTTT.